The next 13 T cell receptor beta chains were all read from a single sample in a study of T cell repertoires in cytomegalovirus infection. TCRdb reprocessed the reads with MiXCR, giving one entry per CDR3 protein. The data hold approximately 910,000 distinct CDR3 sequences, with 30% to 40% observed a single time. No antigen has been assigned to these receptors. The sample in question was cultured CD8+ T cells from PBMCs, obtained from culture after CMV antigen stimulation. These receptors came from a human donor in good health (CMV status not recorded). Some clones in this sample may be carry-over from other donors' samples.

This clonotype was counted between two and nine times. This chain uses TRBV12-3 or TRBV12-4 with TRBJ1-3; D perhaps matches TRBD1 (5 bases). CDR3 length equals 14 residues. V lost 7 bases and J lost 2, with 12 bases in between. The CDR3: CASIFGATGNTIYF. The CDR3 DNA follows: TGTGCCAGCATCTTCGGGGCCACTGGAAACACCATATATTTT.

This chain connects TRBV20-1 to TRBJ2-3; 8 nucleotides align to TRBD2. In germline, CDR1 is DFQATT, CDR2 SNEGSKA (reference sequence). The CDR3 loop spans 15 amino acids. V lost 0 bases and J lost 5; bases outside the gene matches: 7. This CDR3 reads CSARDQGLEKDTQYF. The CDR3 coding sequence is TGCAGTGCTAGAGACCAGGGACTAGAGAAAGATACGCAGTATTTT.

The chain joins TRBV7-3 to TRBJ1-1; the match to TRBD1 covers 9 bases. Losses at the gene ends were 6 bases for V and 7 bases for J; bases not matched to a gene: 6. The CDR3 length is 13 residues. Germline loops: CDR1 SGHTA, CDR2 FQGTGA. The CDR3 DNA sequence: TGTGCCAGCAGTCCCGGGGGACAGGGTGAAGCTTTCTTT. Its protein is CASSPGGQGEAFF.

The chain employs TRBV6-2 or TRBV6-3 and TRBJ2-7; D may be TRBD2 (6 bases). The CDR3 sequence is 15 residues long. The V and J ends lost 0 bases and 0 bases respectively, with 9 bases between them. Germline assignment: CDR1 MNHEY and CDR2 SVGEGT. The CDR3 DNA follows: TGTGCCAGCAGTTACTCGAAAGCGGGCTCCTACGAGCAGTACGTC. This sequence encodes CASSYSKAGSYEQYV.

This clonotype turned up a few times. The chain is built from TRBV4-1 and TRBJ2-2; D might be TRBD2 (6 bases). The length of the CDR3 is 16 residues. Germline CDR1 MGHRA, CDR2 YSYEKL. Trimming took off 5 bases at V and 4 bases at J, with 17 bases between the two ends. The CDR3 region is CASSSPGLSVTGELFF. The CDR3 DNA is TGCGCCAGCAGCTCCCCGGGACTGTCGGTCACCGGGGAGCTGTTTTTT.

The V gene is TRBV2, the J gene TRBJ1-1, with D maybe TRBD1 (5 bases). Deletions cut 8 bases from V and 3 bases from J, with 16 bases between. CDR3 length equals 14 residues. CDR1 and CDR2 (germline): SNHLY, FYNNEI. The DNA for the CDR3 is TGTGCCAGCCCCGGGGGGGGGTGGGACACTGAAGCTTTCTTT. It specifies CASPGGGWDTEAFF.

Concerning this clonotype: Being one base from a much bigger clone, this may be a read error. The gene calls are TRBV7-8 and TRBJ1-5, with D perhaps matching TRBD1 (6 bases). Per germline, CDR1 SGHVS and CDR2 FQNEAQ. This CDR3 comprises 17 residues. This CDR3 reads CVSGDFGRGPGGQPQHF. The CDR3 region has the DNA TGTGTCAGCGGGGATTTTGGCAGGGGTCCTGGGGGTCAGCCCCAGCATTTT.

V gene TRBV7-2 combines with J gene TRBJ1-2; the D is unclear. The germline V gene has CDR1 SGHTA and CDR2 FQGNSA. The CDR3 spans 12 residues. V lost 4 bases and J lost 4, with 7 bases in between. CDR3 in DNA: TGTGCCAGCAGCTCGGACGGCTATGGCTACACCTTC. It codes for CASSSDGYGYTF.

This clonotype was recorded a few times. The V and J genes are TRBV6-2 or TRBV6-3 and TRBJ2-7; 9 positions match TRBD2. Per the germline V gene, CDR1 is MNHEY and CDR2 is SVGEGT. This CDR3 has 15 residues. Trimming cost V 0 bases and J 3 bases; bases outside gene matches: 3. CDR3 in amino acids: CASSYSTSGFYEQYF. The CDR3 nucleotides are TGTGCCAGCAGTTACTCGACTAGCGGATTCTACGAGCAGTACTTC.

Ten or more counts support this clonotype. The rearrangement links TRBV6-2 or TRBV6-3 to TRBJ1-1, with D hard to call. The CDR3 contains 11 residues. The V gene lost 6 bases and the J gene lost 5 bases, with 7 bases spanning the gap. Germline V CDR1 and CDR2: MNHEY, SVGEGT. CDR3 DNA sequence: TGTGCCAGCAGCCGGGCAACTGAAGCTTTCTTT. It is translated as CASSRATEAFF.

The genes are TRBV15 and TRBJ1-1; the D gene is possibly TRBD1 (5 bases). The CDR3 spans 15 residues. With 5 bases removed from V and 4 bases from J, the gap between germline ends came to 17 bases. The V gene's germline CDR1 is LNHNV and CDR2 YYDKDF (reference sequence). CDR3 region: CATSPRVQGITEAFF. The DNA for the CDR3 is TGTGCCACCAGCCCCCGAGTGCAGGGAATCACTGAAGCTTTCTTT.

Note on this clonotype: An end of the junction differs from the germline gene, which may be a read error. In DNA, the CDR3 is TGTACCAGCAGCGAGGGACAGCTCAGGATCGCCAATCAGCCCCAGCATTTT. Residues: CTSSEGQLRIANQPQHF. The chain employs TRBV6-1 and TRBJ1-5; 7 bases fit TRBD1. The CDR3 is 17 residues long. CDR1 and CDR2 from the germline V gene are MNHNS and SASEGT.

J is TRBJ2-7 and V is TRBV9; D perhaps matches TRBD2 (7 bases). This CDR3 region has 17 residues. Deletions cut 0 bases from V and 2 bases from J, with 18 bases between. Germline loops: CDR1 SGDLS, CDR2 YYNGEE. The CDR3 region has the DNA TGTGCCAGCAGCGTAGAGGAAAGAGGGAGGGGGGCCTACGAGCAGTACTTC. The encoded protein is CASSVEERGRGAYEQYF.